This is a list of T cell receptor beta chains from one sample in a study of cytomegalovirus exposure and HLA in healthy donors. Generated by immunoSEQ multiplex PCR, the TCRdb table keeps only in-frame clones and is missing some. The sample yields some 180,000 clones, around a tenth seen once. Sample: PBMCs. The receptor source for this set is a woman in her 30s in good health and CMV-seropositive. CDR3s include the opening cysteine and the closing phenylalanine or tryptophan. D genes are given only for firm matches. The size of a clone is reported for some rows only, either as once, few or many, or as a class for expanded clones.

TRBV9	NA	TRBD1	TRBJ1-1	CASRDRGRAFF	TGTGCCAGCCGGGACAGGGGGCGAGCTTTCTTT
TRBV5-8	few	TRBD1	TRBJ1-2	CASSLGQGEDGYTF	TGTGCCAGCAGCTTGGGTCAGGGGGAGGATGGCTACACCTTC
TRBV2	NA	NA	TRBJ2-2	CASTGIAGELFF	TGTGCCAGCACCGGGATCGCCGGGGAGCTGTTTTTT
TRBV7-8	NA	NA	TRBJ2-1	CASSLDSGYNEQFF	TGTGCCAGCAGCCTTGATAGCGGTTACAATGAGCAGTTCTTC
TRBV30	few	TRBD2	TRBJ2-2	CAWSVGLAGGVGELFF	TGTGCCTGGAGTGTAGGGCTAGCGGGAGGAGTGGGGGAGCTGTTTTTT
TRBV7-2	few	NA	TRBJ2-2	CASSRDNGELFF	TGTGCCAGCAGCCGTGACAACGGGGAGCTGTTTTTT
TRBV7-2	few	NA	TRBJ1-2	CASSLVAGFLSNYGYTF	TGTGCCAGCAGCTTAGTCGCAGGCTTTCTCTCTAACTATGGCTACACCTTC
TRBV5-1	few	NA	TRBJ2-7	CASSLGSQGSRRSSYEQYF	TGCGCCAGCAGCTTGGGATCGCAGGGGTCGCGCAGAAGCTCCTACGAGCAGTACTTC
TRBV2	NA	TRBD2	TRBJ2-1	CASRTGTSSYNEQFF	TGTGCCAGCAGAACCGGGACTAGCTCCTACAATGAGCAGTTCTTC
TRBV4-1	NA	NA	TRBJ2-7	CASSQGHGNSPYEQYF	TGCGCCAGCAGCCAAGGCCACGGTAACTCACCCTACGAGCAGTACTTC
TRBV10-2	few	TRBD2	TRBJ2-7	CASVPGTSPYEQYF	TGCGCCAGCGTCCCGGGGACTAGTCCCTACGAGCAGTACTTC
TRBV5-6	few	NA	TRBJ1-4	CASSFGRGGEKLFF	TGTGCCAGCAGCTTCGGGAGGGGTGGCGAAAAACTGTTTTTT
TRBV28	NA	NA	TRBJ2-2	CASIPRPGHSNTGELFF	TGTGCCAGCATTCCCCGGCCGGGACACTCGAACACCGGGGAGCTGTTTTTT
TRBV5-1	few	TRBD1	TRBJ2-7	CASSGGTGEPSEQYF	TGCGCCAGCAGTGGGGGGACAGGGGAACCTAGTGAGCAGTACTTC
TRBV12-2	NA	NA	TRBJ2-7	CASRAIPGTKSYEQYF	TGTGCAAGTCGCGCGATTCCGGGGACAAAGAGCTACGAGCAGTACTTC
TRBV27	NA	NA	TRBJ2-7	CASGALGAGFSYEQYF	TGTGCCAGTGGGGCCCTCGGAGCCGGTTTCTCCTACGAGCAGTACTTC
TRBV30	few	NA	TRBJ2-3	CAWSLTRGSTDTQYF	TGTGCCTGGAGTTTGACTAGGGGAAGCACAGATACGCAGTATTTT
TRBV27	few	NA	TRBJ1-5	CASNFNQPQHF	TGTGCCAGCAACTTTAATCAGCCCCAGCATTTT
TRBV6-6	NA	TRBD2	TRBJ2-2	CASSPGSGTNTGELFF	TGTGCCAGCAGTCCGGGTAGCGGGACGAACACCGGGGAGCTGTTTTTT
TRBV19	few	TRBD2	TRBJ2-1	CASSQSGGGLATNNEQFF	TGTGCCAGTAGTCAAAGCGGGGGGGGACTAGCGACTAACAATGAGCAGTTCTTC
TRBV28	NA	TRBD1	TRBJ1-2	CASSDRDGYTF	TGTGCCAGCAGTGACAGGGATGGCTACACCTTC
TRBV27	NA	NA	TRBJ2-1	CASSLGGPYNEQFF	TGTGCCAGCAGTTTGGGGGGGCCCTACAATGAGCAGTTCTTC
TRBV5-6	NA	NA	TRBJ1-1	CASSLTGGTEAFF	TGTGCCAGCAGCTTGACGGGGGGGACTGAAGCTTTCTTT
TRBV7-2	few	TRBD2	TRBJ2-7	CASSLAGSGTSREQYF	TGTGCCAGCAGCTTAGCGGGAAGCGGGACGAGTCGCGAGCAGTACTTC
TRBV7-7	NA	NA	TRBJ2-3	CASSLNLARATDTQYF	TGTGCCAGCAGCTTAAATCTAGCGCGTGCCACAGATACGCAGTATTTT
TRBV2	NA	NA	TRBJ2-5	CASSDLFARRGQETQYF	TGTGCCAGCAGTGATCTTTTTGCCCGCCGGGGGCAAGAGACCCAGTACTTC
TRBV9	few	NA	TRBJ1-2	CASSVTSGTGPYGYTF	TGTGCCAGCAGCGTTACCAGTGGAACAGGGCCCTATGGCTACACCTTC
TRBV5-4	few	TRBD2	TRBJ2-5	CASNKREGGETQYF	TGTGCCAGCAATAAACGGGAGGGGGGGGAGACCCAGTACTTC
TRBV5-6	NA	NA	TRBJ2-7	CASSSTTNRVTYEQYF	TGTGCCAGCAGCTCCACCACCAACAGGGTTACCTACGAGCAGTACTTC
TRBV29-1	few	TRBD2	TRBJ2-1	CSVYLAGIQQWGEQFF	TGCAGCGTTTACCTAGCGGGAATACAACAATGGGGTGAGCAGTTCTTC
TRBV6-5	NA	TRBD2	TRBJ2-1	CASSSNLAGVGNEQFF	TGTGCCAGCAGTTCCAATTTAGCGGGAGTGGGTAATGAGCAGTTCTTC
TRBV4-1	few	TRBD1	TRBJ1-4	CASSPGTGANEKLFF	TGCGCCAGCAGCCCTGGGACAGGCGCTAATGAAAAACTGTTTTTT
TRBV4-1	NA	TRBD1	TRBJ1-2	CASSQAPGQGSTYGYTF	TGCGCCAGCAGCCAAGCCCCGGGACAGGGATCGACCTATGGCTACACCTTC
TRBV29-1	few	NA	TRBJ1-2	CSVPFGWVGYTF	TGCAGCGTTCCTTTCGGGTGGGTAGGCTACACCTTC
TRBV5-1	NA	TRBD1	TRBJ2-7	CASSTGTGGFEQYF	TGCGCCAGCAGTACAGGGACAGGGGGCTTCGAGCAGTACTTC
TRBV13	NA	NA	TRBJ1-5	CASSMFQGKGPNQPQHF	TGTGCCAGCAGCATGTTTCAGGGCAAGGGCCCCAATCAGCCCCAGCATTTT
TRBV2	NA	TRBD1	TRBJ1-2	CASSPDRGYGYTF	TGTGCCAGCAGTCCGGACAGGGGCTATGGCTACACCTTC
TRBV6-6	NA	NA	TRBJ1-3	CASTQGGVGSGNTIYF	TGTGCCAGCACGCAGGGAGGGGTGGGCTCTGGAAACACCATATATTTT
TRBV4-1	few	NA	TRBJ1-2	CASSPLGGASSVGYTF	TGCGCCAGCAGCCCCCTGGGGGGGGCGTCCTCGGTCGGCTACACCTTC
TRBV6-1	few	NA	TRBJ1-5	CASIGTREQPQHF	TGTGCCAGCATAGGGACAAGGGAGCAGCCCCAGCATTTT
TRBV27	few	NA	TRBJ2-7	CASKRAETYEQYF	TGTGCCTCCAAGCGGGCGGAGACCTACGAGCAGTACTTC
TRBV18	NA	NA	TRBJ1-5	CASSPGANQPQHF	TGTGCCAGCTCACCAGGGGCAAATCAGCCCCAGCATTTT
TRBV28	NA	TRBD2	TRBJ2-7	CASSPGLAGALGSYEQYF	TGTGCCAGCAGTCCGGGACTAGCGGGAGCTTTAGGTAGCTACGAGCAGTACTTC